These 16 T cell receptor beta chains share one sample of origin, sequenced in a study of cytomegalovirus exposure and HLA in healthy donors. The PCR had 60 Vbeta and 13 Jbeta primers. Generated by immunoSEQ multiplex PCR, the TCRdb table keeps only in-frame clones and is missing some. Among 100,000 to 150,000 clones listed, 60% to 85% were seen once. The sample was PBMCs. These receptors all come from a man between 25 and 39 years old in good health and CMV-seronegative.

This chain links TRBV7-9 with TRBJ1-1; D not resolved. The CDR3 extends over 15 amino acids. Germline CDR1 reads SEHNR; CDR2 reads FQNEAQ (reference sequence). The V end was cut by 2 bases, the J end by 1 base, with 11 bases between. CDR3 DNA: TGTGCCAGCAGCTTAAGTACCCGACAGAACACTGAAGCTTTCTTT. Encoded protein: CASSLSTRQNTEAFF.

CDR3 bases: TGTGCCAGCAGCTTAGGTATCGGGATTAACTACGAGCAGTACTTC. This encodes CASSLGIGINYEQYF. V gene TRBV7-2 combines with J gene TRBJ2-7; D is perhaps TRBD2 (5 bases). From germline, CDR1 is SGHTA and CDR2 FQGNSA. V lost 1 base and J 3 bases, leaving 13 bases between the germline ends. This CDR3 has 15 residues.

The CDR3 DNA reads TGTGCCAGCAGCTTAGGCCGGACAGGGAGTAACTATGGCTACACCTTC. Protein product: CASSLGRTGSNYGYTF. V is TRBV11-2 and J is TRBJ1-2; 8 bases are shared with TRBD1. Germline V gene data show CDR1 as SGHAT and CDR2 as FQNNGV. CDR3 size: 16 residues. The junction had 5 bases not matched to a gene; V was cut back by 1 base and J by 1 base.

This chain links TRBV11-3 with TRBJ2-3, with D perhaps TRBD2 (5 bases). The CDR3 covers 15 residues. V was cut by 5 bases and J by 4 bases, with 16 bases left in between. The germline V gene encodes CDR1 SGHNT and CDR2 YENEEA. CDR3 residues: CASSAWEKGPDTQYF. The DNA of the CDR3 is TGTGCCAGCAGCGCGTGGGAGAAAGGACCAGATACGCAGTATTTT.

The chain couples TRBV27 to TRBJ1-1; TRBD1 might be the D (5 bases). V gave up 2 bases and J gave up 4 bases, with 14 bases separating them. Per germline, CDR1 MNHEY and CDR2 SMNVEV (reference sequence). There are 15 residues in the CDR3. CDR3 region: CASSLSPGGVTEAFF. The CDR3 bases are TGTGCCAGCAGTTTAAGTCCGGGGGGGGTCACTGAAGCTTTCTTT.

V usage is TRBV30 and J usage is TRBJ2-5; perhaps TRBD1 as D (5 bases). Per germline, CDR1 GTSNPN and CDR2 SVGIG (reference sequence). The V gene lost 0 bases and the J gene lost 5 bases, with 13 bases spanning the gap. The length of the CDR3 is 14 residues. This CDR3 is CAWSVQQAMETQYF. The CDR3 DNA reads as TGTGCCTGGAGTGTACAACAGGCCATGGAGACCCAGTACTTC.

This clone occurred once. This chain joins TRBV25-1 and TRBJ2-1; 8 nucleotides align to TRBD1. The CDR3 is 16 residues long. J gave up 3 bases and V 5 bases, and 9 bases lay outside the gene matches. CDR1 is MGHDK, CDR2 SYGVNS, per germline. CDR3 in amino acids: CASSPPGDRYYNEQFF. Here the CDR3 DNA reads TGTGCCAGCAGTCCCCCCGGGGACAGGTACTACAATGAGCAGTTCTTC.

This chain links TRBV7-9 with TRBJ2-1; D gene ambiguous. Germline lookup yields CDR1 SEHNR and CDR2 FQNEAQ (reference sequence). The CDR3 is made up of 13 amino acids. Trimming took off 7 bases at V and 0 bases at J, with 7 bases between the two ends. This CDR3 reads CASKARSYNEQFF. The DNA for the CDR3 is TGTGCCAGCAAAGCACGCTCCTACAATGAGCAGTTCTTC.

The sample holds a few counts of this clone. V is TRBV7-9 and J is TRBJ1-5, with 7 bases aligning to TRBD1. Germline V gene data show CDR1 as SEHNR and CDR2 as FQNEAQ (reference sequence). The ends lost 10 bases at V and 5 bases at J; junction bases unmatched: 11. The CDR3 totals 14 residues. The CDR3 here is CAIKGAAIDQPQHF. CDR3 DNA: TGTGCCATCAAGGGGGCTGCCATAGATCAGCCCCAGCATTTT.

This rearrangement joins TRBV2 to TRBJ2-7; no clear D. There are 12 residues in the CDR3. V was clipped by 6 bases and J by 3 bases, with 9 bases between them. Germline CDR1 SNHLY, CDR2 FYNNEI. For the CDR3, the DNA is TGTGCCAGCAGGAAGAGTGTCTACGAGCAGTACTTC. The encoded protein is CASRKSVYEQYF.

V and J are TRBV19 and TRBJ1-5, with a tentative D call TRBD1 (6 bases). Germline CDR1 reads LNHDA; CDR2 reads SQIVND (reference sequence). Trimming cost V 2 bases and J 0 bases, with 11 bases left between them. The CDR3 consists of 16 residues. Written as DNA, the CDR3 is TGTGCCAGTAGTATACGGACAGCCATTAGCAATCAGCCCCAGCATTTT. Amino acid sequence: CASSIRTAISNQPQHF.

The chain recombines TRBV18 with TRBJ2-3; 8 bases fit TRBD1. Trimming removed 3 bases from V and 3 bases from J; junction bases left unmatched: 8. The CDR3 contains 16 residues. Germline V gives CDR1 KGHSH, CDR2 LQKENI. The CDR3 DNA sequence: TGTGCCAGCTCACCCCCATCAGGGGGCTTGACAGATACGCAGTATTTT. As protein: CASSPPSGGLTDTQYF.

V and J are TRBV30 and TRBJ2-7, with D possibly being TRBD1 (5 bases). The CDR3 covers 18 residues. With 0 bases removed from V and 1 base from J, the gap between germline ends came to 22 bases. From germline, CDR1 is GTSNPN and CDR2 SVGIG (reference sequence). Written as DNA, the CDR3 is TGTGCCTGGAGTGTAACGAGCCAGGGTGGAATATTTTCCTACGAGCAGTACTTC. Translating it yields CAWSVTSQGGIFSYEQYF.

The rearrangement links TRBV28 to TRBJ2-5, with D tentatively TRBD2 (6 bases). Per germline, CDR1 MDHEN and CDR2 SYDVKM. V was trimmed by 9 bases and J by 3 bases, leaving 17 bases between them. The CDR3 runs to 14 residues. The DNA of the CDR3 is TGTGCCAGTCGTACCGGGGGAGCCAAAGAGACCCAGTACTTC. Residues: CASRTGGAKETQYF.

The rearrangement links TRBV30 to TRBJ2-1; no reliable D call. With 5 bases removed from V and 5 bases from J, the gap between germline ends came to 10 bases. CDR1 and CDR2 (germline): GTSNPN, SVGIG (reference sequence). This CDR3 is 12 amino acids long. The CDR3 region has the DNA TGTGCCTGGGTAGAGTTAAACAATGAGCAGTTCTTC. Translated: CAWVELNNEQFF. The complete variable domain, with remaining parts taken from reference TRBV30 and TRBJ2-1, reads SQTIHQWPATLVQPVGSPLSLECTVEGTSNPNLYWYRQAAGRGLQLLFYSVGIGQISSEVPQNLSASRPQDRQFILSSKKLLLSDSGFYLCAWVELNNEQFFGPGTRLTVL.

The chain is built from TRBV5-4 and TRBJ2-7; 9 bases map to TRBD2. The CDR3 loop spans 15 amino acids. Germline CDR1 is SGHNT and CDR2 is YYREEE (reference sequence). The ends lost 3 bases at V and 5 bases at J; junction bases unmatched: 9. CDR3 region: CASSSRQGGRDEQYF. CDR3 coding DNA: TGTGCCAGCAGCTCAAGACAGGGCGGGAGGGACGAGCAGTACTTC.